The 9 T cell receptor beta chains listed next were all sequenced from one sample in a study of OX40 agonist ivuxolimab in advanced cancers. Some clones are missing from TCRdb's copy, which holds only in-frame ones; the method was immunoSEQ multiplex PCR. The table lists fewer than 12,000 clones, around 74% of them singletons. The starting material was CD4+ or CD8+ T cells sorted from blood, obtained in a trial of the OX40 agonist ivuxolimab. The receptors derive from an adult with an advanced solid tumor such as melanoma, head and neck, liver or kidney cancer.

Here the CDR3 DNA reads TGTGCCAGCAGTGAGGGGCAGCCCCAAGAGACCCAGTACTTC. Its translation: CASSEGQPQETQYF. The chain recombines TRBV25-1 with TRBJ2-5, with D possibly TRBD1 on 5 matching bases. This CDR3 is built from 14 residues. Germline V gene data show CDR1 as MGHDK and CDR2 as SYGVNS. V gave up 3 bases and J gave up 1 base, with 9 bases separating them.

This sequence joins TRBV6-1 and TRBJ2-7; 7 nucleotides agree with TRBD1. The CDR3 runs 14 residues. In germline, CDR1 is MNHNS, CDR2 SASEGT. After removal of 6 bases from V and 0 bases from J, the junction contained 5 bases not matched to a gene. CDR3 sequence reads: CASSKRDSSYEQYF. CDR3 in DNA: TGTGCCAGCAGCAAAAGGGACAGCTCCTACGAGCAGTACTTC.

This clone was seen a handful of times. The chain recombines TRBV4-1 with TRBJ1-2; tentatively, D is TRBD1 (5 bases). V lost 3 bases to trimming and J lost 0 bases, with 11 bases between them. There are 15 residues in the CDR3. The V gene's germline CDR1 is MGHRA and CDR2 YSYEKL. The CDR3 loop is CASSQTEGPNYGYTF. DNA of the CDR3: TGCGCCAGCAGCCAGACGGAGGGACCTAACTATGGCTACACCTTC.

This chain links TRBV6-5 with TRBJ2-7; tentatively, D is TRBD1 (7 bases). Trimming pared 5 bases from V and 7 bases from J, leaving 15 bases between. Germline assignment: CDR1 MNHEY and CDR2 SVGAGI. The CDR3 spans 13 residues. The CDR3 coding sequence is TGTGCCAGCAGTCTCGGACAGGACTATGAGCAGTACTTC. Translated: CASSLGQDYEQYF.

The CDR3 nucleotides read TGTGCCAGCAGCTTAGGGACAGGGCCTGTCTACGAGCAGTACTTC. Protein product: CASSLGTGPVYEQYF. The chain couples TRBV11-2 to TRBJ2-7, with 8 positions matching TRBD1. CDR3 length: 15 amino acids. J was trimmed by 3 bases and V by 1 base; bases with no gene match: 5. The germline CDR1 and CDR2 sequences are SGHAT and FQNNGV.

The count of this clone is one. The rearrangement joins TRBV2 to TRBJ2-1; maybe TRBD2 (5 bases). Germline V gene data show CDR1 as SNHLY and CDR2 as FYNNEI. CDR3 size: 12 residues. Trimming removed 8 bases at V and 3 bases at J, with 8 bases between. The CDR3 sequence: CASGRDYNEQFF. The CDR3 nucleotides read TGTGCCAGCGGACGGGACTACAATGAGCAGTTCTTC.

By share, this clone ranks as large. The V gene is TRBV2, the J gene TRBJ1-5; 9 nucleotides line up with TRBD1. The CDR3 is 16 amino acids. The germline CDR1 and CDR2 sequences are SNHLY and FYNNEI. With 3 bases clipped from V and 4 bases from J, the junction kept 7 bases outside the gene matches. For the CDR3, the DNA is TGTGCCAGCAGTGATAACCCGACAGGGGGAAATCAGCCCCAGCATTTT. Translated: CASSDNPTGGNQPQHF.

This rearrangement joins TRBV5-8 to TRBJ2-7; D gene uncertain. The CDR3 consists of 14 residues. Germline lookup yields CDR1 SGHTS and CDR2 YDEGEE. Trimming cost V 7 bases and J 4 bases, with 18 bases left between them. The CDR3: CASPLPRYKYEQYF. For the CDR3, the DNA is TGTGCCAGCCCCTTACCCAGGTACAAGTACGAGCAGTACTTC.

The rearrangement links TRBV20-1 to TRBJ2-1; D is undetermined. With 6 bases removed from V and 4 bases from J, the gap between germline ends came to 4 bases. Germline CDR1 is DFQATT and CDR2 is SNEGSKA (reference sequence). This CDR3 spans 10 amino acids. The CDR3 region is CSASYNEQFF. The CDR3, as DNA: TGCAGTGCCTCTTACAATGAGCAGTTCTTC.